The 30 T cell receptor beta chains below were found in one sample sequenced in a study of shared clonotypes between healthy human individuals. TCRdb's table, derived via immunoSEQ multiplex PCR, lists solely in-frame clones and lacks some. Among 550,000 to 800,000 clones listed, less than 95% were seen once. Sequenced sample: memory CD8+ T cells from PBMCs. The subset denotes: CD45RO+ cells pooled with CCR7-negative TemRA cells. These receptors all stem from a man between 18 and 35 years old in good health. Some clones in this sample may be carry-over from other donors' samples.

This chain connects TRBV29-1 to TRBJ2-7; D may be TRBD2 (6 bases). The CDR3 runs 13 residues. The V and J ends lost 7 bases and 2 bases respectively, with 15 bases between them. Germline loops: CDR1 SQVTM, CDR2 ANQGSEA. The CDR3 sequence: CSARGGSAYEQYF. In DNA form, the CDR3 reads TGCAGCGCTCGTGGGGGGAGTGCCTACGAGCAGTACTTC.

This chain joins TRBV30 and TRBJ2-3, with 9 positions matching TRBD2. This CDR3 comprises 15 residues. The germline V gene encodes CDR1 GTSNPN and CDR2 SVGIG (reference sequence). Trimming took 0 bases from V and 2 from J; bases not matched to a gene: 3. The CDR3 sequence: CAWSVGLAYTDTQYF. CDR3 DNA sequence: TGTGCCTGGAGTGTTGGACTAGCGTACACAGATACGCAGTATTTT.

This clone appeared a single time. The chain couples TRBV4-1 to TRBJ2-5; TRBD1 matches at 7 bases. With 5 bases clipped from V and 1 base from J, the junction kept 7 bases outside the gene matches. The germline gives CDR1 MGHRA, CDR2 YSYEKL. This CDR3 is 15 amino acids long. The CDR3, as DNA: TGCGCCAGCAGCTACCGGGACAGTTTCCAAGAGACCCAGTACTTC. Its translation is CASSYRDSFQETQYF.

This clone was counted a single time. The chain employs TRBV9 and TRBJ2-7, with 11 bases identical to TRBD2. The CDR3 covers 15 residues. V gave up 3 bases and J gave up 9 bases; unmatched junction bases: 11. CDR1 and CDR2 from the germline V gene are SGDLS and YYNGEE. For the CDR3, the DNA is TGTGCCAGCAGCGCCGGACTAGCGGGCTCTGGAGGGCAGTACTTC. Its protein product is CASSAGLAGSGGQYF.

The chain carries TRBV29-1 and TRBJ2-5; perhaps TRBD2 as D (6 bases). The CDR3 length is 12 residues. V was trimmed by 3 bases and J by 4 bases, leaving 9 bases between them. Germline CDR1 reads SQVTM; CDR2 reads ANQGSEA. This CDR3 reads CSVDRGRETQYF. DNA for the CDR3: TGCAGCGTTGATCGGGGGAGAGAGACCCAGTACTTC.

The gene calls are TRBV16 and TRBJ1-4; D is uncertain. V was pared by 4 bases and J by 0 bases, with 6 bases between. The germline CDR1 and CDR2 sequences are KGHSY and FQNENV. The CDR3 is made up of 14 amino acids. Here the CDR3 DNA reads TGTGCCAGCAGCCTTACATCAACTAATGAAAAACTGTTTTTT. This sequence encodes CASSLTSTNEKLFF.

The genes are TRBV9 and TRBJ2-5; TRBD2 aligns across 7 bases. The CDR3 sequence is 15 residues long. Germline CDR1 and CDR2: SGDLS and YYNGEE. V lost 7 bases, J lost 5 bases, and 14 bases stayed unmatched. Here the CDR3 DNA reads TGTGCCAGCGGCCCTGGCAGCGGGGCTCTGGAGACCCAGTACTTC. Protein: CASGPGSGALETQYF.

This clone was observed a single time. V and J are TRBV27 and TRBJ2-1; 11 bases line up with TRBD1. In germline, CDR1 is MNHEY, CDR2 SMNVEV (reference sequence). V shed 5 bases, J shed 5 bases, and the junction held 2 bases outside the gene matches. This CDR3 is built from 14 residues. CDR3 DNA sequence: TGTGCCAGCAGTCAGGACAGGGGGCACAATGAGCAGTTCTTC. Its protein product is CASSQDRGHNEQFF.

This chain uses TRBV6-5 with TRBJ1-2; 8 nucleotides line up with TRBD1. This CDR3 region has 15 residues. The germline V gene has CDR1 MNHEY and CDR2 SVGAGI. Trimming removed 4 bases from V and 2 bases from J; junction bases left unmatched: 6. The CDR3 DNA is TGTGCCAGCAGTTTCGGGGACAGGCCCAACTATGGCTACACCTTC. This gives the protein CASSFGDRPNYGYTF.

J is TRBJ1-3 and V is TRBV15, with a weak D call TRBD1 (5 bases). Per germline, CDR1 LNHNV and CDR2 YYDKDF (reference sequence). The germline V and J ends were trimmed by 0 bases and 3 bases, with 12 bases remaining between them. The CDR3 totals 16 residues. The CDR3 reads CATSRDLGAGGNTIYF. CDR3 nucleotide sequence: TGTGCCACCAGCAGAGATCTAGGGGCCGGTGGAAACACCATATATTTT.

V is TRBV7-9 and J is TRBJ2-1; TRBD2 aligns across 8 bases. This CDR3 is 14 amino acids long. Looked up from germline, CDR1 is SEHNR and CDR2 is FQNEAQ (reference sequence). V was pared by 4 bases and J by 5 bases, with 4 bases of the junction left unmatched. The CDR3: CASSSTSGHNEQFF. The CDR3, as DNA: TGTGCCAGCAGCTCTACTAGCGGACACAATGAGCAGTTCTTC.

The chain links TRBV11-2 to TRBJ1-2; D possibly corresponds to TRBD1 (5 bases). The V end was cut by 5 bases, the J end by 7 bases, with 17 bases between. CDR1 is SGHAT and CDR2 is FQNNGV in the germline V gene. CDR3 length: 14 residues. The CDR3 DNA reads TGTGCCAGCAGCCCGGGACCCGGGGTGGTTGGCTACACCTTC. Translated, it gives CASSPGPGVVGYTF. The variable domain in full, completed from reference TRBV11-2 and TRBJ1-2, reads EAGVAQSPRYKIIEKRQSVAFWCNPISGHATLYWYQQILGQGPKLLIQFQNNGVVDDSQLPKDRFSAERLKGVDSTLKIQPAKLEDSAVYLCASSPGPGVVGYTFGSGTRLTVV.

The rearrangement joins TRBV27 to TRBJ2-5; no clear D. The CDR3 is made up of 11 amino acids. V was trimmed by 8 bases and J by 5 bases, leaving 9 bases between them. Germline values: CDR1 MNHEY, CDR2 SMNVEV (reference sequence). CDR3 in DNA: TGTGCCAGCGGAGTCCGCGAGACCCAGTACTTC. Amino acid sequence: CASGVRETQYF.

V gene TRBV2 combines with J gene TRBJ1-2; 11 bases line up with TRBD1. Germline assignment: CDR1 SNHLY and CDR2 FYNNEI. This CDR3 has 13 residues. Trimming at V came to 4 bases and at J to 8 bases, leaving 3 bases not matched to a gene. The CDR3 loop reads CASSARTGGGYTF. CDR3 nucleotide sequence: TGTGCCAGCAGTGCTAGGACAGGGGGCGGCTACACCTTC.

The chain carries TRBV7-9 and TRBJ2-1; 7 nucleotides match TRBD1. The CDR3 is 16 residues long. The ends lost 5 bases at V and 12 bases at J; junction bases unmatched: 19. The germline CDR1 and CDR2 sequences are SEHNR and FQNEAQ (reference sequence). The chain's CDR3 is CASSARQGNNENWQFF. CDR3 DNA sequence: TGTGCCAGCAGCGCCCGACAGGGCAATAATGAGAATTGGCAGTTCTTC.

V and J are TRBV9 and TRBJ1-5; possible D gene TRBD1, 5 bases. The CDR3 spans 14 residues. V was pared by 3 bases and J by 6 bases, with 13 bases between. Germline V gene sequence: CDR1 SGDLS, CDR2 YYNGEE. The CDR3 bases are TGTGCCAGCAGCGGTGGGGGTGCGGGTCAGCCCCAGCATTTT. This encodes CASSGGGAGQPQHF.

This sequence joins TRBV19 and TRBJ1-1, with unresolved D. Trimming shortened V by 3 bases and J by 1 base, and 9 bases separated the two germline ends. Germline-derived CDR1 and CDR2 are LNHDA and SQIVND (reference sequence). The CDR3 is 14 residues long. The CDR3 DNA follows: TGTGCCAGTAGTATTCAGGACGGGAACACTGAAGCTTTCTTT. It encodes CASSIQDGNTEAFF. Filled out from reference TRBV19 and TRBJ1-1, the complete variable domain reads DGGITQSPKYLFRKEGQNVTLSCEQNLNHDAMYWYRQDPGQGLRLIYYSQIVNDFQKGDIAEGYSVSREKKESFPLTVTSAQKNPTAFYLCASSIQDGNTEAFFGQGTRLTVV.

The chain couples TRBV28 to TRBJ2-3; D possibly corresponds to TRBD1 (6 bases). Per germline, CDR1 MDHEN and CDR2 SYDVKM. Trimming cost V 3 bases and J 3 bases, with 13 bases left between them. CDR3 size: 15 residues. The CDR3 nucleotides are TGTGCCAGCAGTTTTTGGCAGGGGCGGACAGATACGCAGTATTTT. It translates to CASSFWQGRTDTQYF.

This CDR3 is CASSQARGLYEQYF. DNA for the CDR3: TGTGCCAGCAGCCAAGCCCGTGGATTATACGAGCAGTACTTC. The chain recombines TRBV14 with TRBJ2-7; the D is unclear. This CDR3 contains 14 residues. V was cut by 1 base and J by 4 bases, with 11 bases left in between. The germline V gene encodes CDR1 SGHDN and CDR2 FVKESK.

This clone showed up just once. The rearrangement joins TRBV28 to TRBJ1-1; no clear D gene. Germline CDR1 reads MDHEN; CDR2 reads SYDVKM. The CDR3 covers 16 residues. V was trimmed by 5 bases and J by 0 bases, leaving 16 bases between them. In DNA, the CDR3 is TGTGCCAGCAGTCTGCCCCTTGCAGGCGTGAACACTGAAGCTTTCTTT. Its translation: CASSLPLAGVNTEAFF.

The chain has TRBV9 and TRBJ2-2; 9 nucleotides align to TRBD2. This CDR3 comprises 14 residues. Trimming cost V 6 bases and J 5 bases; bases outside gene matches: 5. Germline assignment: CDR1 SGDLS and CDR2 YYNGEE. The CDR3: CASKAGGKTGELFF. The CDR3 nucleotides read TGTGCCAGCAAAGCGGGAGGTAAAACCGGGGAGCTGTTTTTT.

This chain joins TRBV27 and TRBJ2-7; 9 bases align to TRBD1. The V gene end was trimmed by 5 bases and the J gene end by 0 bases; junction bases not matched to a gene: 5. This CDR3 has 15 amino acids. Per the germline V gene, CDR1 is MNHEY and CDR2 is SMNVEV (reference sequence). CDR3 in amino acids: CASSPGQGSSYEQYF. The CDR3 DNA is TGTGCCAGCAGTCCGGGACAGGGAAGCTCCTACGAGCAGTACTTC.

The chain joins TRBV27 to TRBJ2-1; D not resolved. CDR3 size: 12 residues. Between the trimmed V and J ends, which lost 3 bases and 10 bases, there was a span of 10 bases. Per germline, CDR1 MNHEY and CDR2 SMNVEV (reference sequence). CDR3 DNA: TGTGCCAGCAGTTTGGTTATGGGAGAGCAGTTCTTC. This codes for CASSLVMGEQFF.

This sequence joins TRBV19 and TRBJ2-1; D may correspond to TRBD1 or TRBD2 (5 bases each). The CDR3 consists of 10 residues. Trimming took off 6 bases at V and 9 bases at J, with 6 bases between the two ends. Per the germline V gene, CDR1 is LNHDA and CDR2 is SQIVND (reference sequence). The CDR3 DNA sequence: TGTGCCAGTAGCGGGACTGAGCAGTTCTTC. This codes for CASSGTEQFF.

The chain couples TRBV19 to TRBJ1-1; TRBD1 might be the D (5 bases). This CDR3 comprises 14 residues. V lost 5 bases and J 4 bases, leaving 14 bases between the germline ends. Germline CDR1 LNHDA, CDR2 SQIVND (reference sequence). The CDR3 spells CASSGTALSTEAFF. In DNA form, the CDR3 reads TGTGCCAGTAGTGGGACTGCCCTGAGCACTGAAGCTTTCTTT. Based on the CDR3 plus reference TRBV19 and TRBJ1-1, the full variable domain is DGGITQSPKYLFRKEGQNVTLSCEQNLNHDAMYWYRQDPGQGLRLIYYSQIVNDFQKGDIAEGYSVSREKKESFPLTVTSAQKNPTAFYLCASSGTALSTEAFFGQGTRLTVV.

V is TRBV19 and J is TRBJ2-7, with 9 bases that match TRBD2. V lost 4 bases and J lost 0; bases outside the gene matches: 1. CDR3 length: 14 residues. CDR1 LNHDA and CDR2 SQIVND come from the germline V gene (reference sequence). The CDR3 reads CASSTGLASYEQYF. The CDR3 region has the DNA TGTGCCAGTAGTACGGGACTAGCCTCCTACGAGCAGTACTTC.

The gene calls are TRBV18 and TRBJ2-1; 7 bases agree with TRBD1. Looked up from germline, CDR1 is KGHSH and CDR2 is LQKENI. Losses at the gene ends were 7 bases for V and 4 bases for J; bases not matched to a gene: 10. The CDR3 length is 15 residues. CDR3 in DNA: TGTGCCAGCTACGACCGGGACAGACCATACAATGAGCAGTTCTTC. This encodes CASYDRDRPYNEQFF. The whole variable domain, remainder taken from reference TRBV18 and TRBJ2-1, is NAGVMQNPRHLVRRRGQEARLRCSPMKGHSHVYWYRQLPEEGLKFMVYLQKENIIDESGMPKERFSAEFPKEGPSILRIQQVVRGDSAAYFCASYDRDRPYNEQFFGPGTRLTVL.

J is TRBJ1-2 and V is TRBV7-9, with 7 bases that match TRBD1. CDR3 length equals 14 residues. CDR1 is SEHNR and CDR2 is FQNEAQ in the germline V gene (reference sequence). V dropped 8 bases and J dropped 4; count of bases not matched to a gene: 10. This CDR3 is CASGTGQAFYGYTF. In DNA, the CDR3 is TGTGCCAGCGGTACCGGACAGGCGTTCTATGGCTACACCTTC.

The CDR3 sequence: CASSEMGRETQYF. The CDR3 DNA sequence: TGTGCCAGCAGTGAAATGGGGCGAGAGACCCAGTACTTC. The chain has TRBV2 and TRBJ2-5; D perhaps matches TRBD1 (5 bases). Trimming removed 2 bases at V and 4 bases at J, with 8 bases between. The germline V gene has CDR1 SNHLY and CDR2 FYNNEI. The CDR3 runs to 13 residues.

This rearrangement joins TRBV6-4 to TRBJ2-1; TRBD2 is a possible D gene (7 bases). Germline V CDR1 and CDR2: MRHNA, SNTAGT. Trimming took off 1 base at V and 9 bases at J, with 16 bases between the two ends. The CDR3 is made up of 15 amino acids. The CDR3 reads CASSDWSAGAGEQFF. DNA of the CDR3: TGTGCCAGCAGTGACTGGAGTGCGGGGGCGGGTGAGCAGTTCTTC.